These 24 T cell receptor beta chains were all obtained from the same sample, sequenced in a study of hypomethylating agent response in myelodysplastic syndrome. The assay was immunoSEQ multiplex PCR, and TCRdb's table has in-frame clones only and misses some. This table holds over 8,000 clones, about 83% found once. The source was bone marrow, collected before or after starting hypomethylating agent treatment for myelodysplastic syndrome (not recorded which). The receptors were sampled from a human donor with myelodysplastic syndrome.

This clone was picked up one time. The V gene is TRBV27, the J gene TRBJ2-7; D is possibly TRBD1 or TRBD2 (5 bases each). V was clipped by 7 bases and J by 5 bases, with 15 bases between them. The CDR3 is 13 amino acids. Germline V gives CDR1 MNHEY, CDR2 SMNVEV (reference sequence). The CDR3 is CASNQLGTNEQYF. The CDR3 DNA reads TGTGCCAGCAACCAACTAGGGACGAACGAGCAGTACTTC.

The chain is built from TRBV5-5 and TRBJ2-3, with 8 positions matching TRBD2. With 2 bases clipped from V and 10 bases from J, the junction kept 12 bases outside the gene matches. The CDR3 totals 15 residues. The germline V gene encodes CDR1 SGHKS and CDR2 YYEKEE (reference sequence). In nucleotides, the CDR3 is TGTGCCAGCAGCTTCGGTAGCGGGGTCTCGGGGGCGCAGTATTTT. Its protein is CASSFGSGVSGAQYF. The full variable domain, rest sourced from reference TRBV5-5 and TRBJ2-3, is DAGVTQSPTHLIKTRGQQVTLRCSPISGHKSVSWYQQVLGQGPQFIFQYYEKEERGRGNFPDRFSARQFPNYSSELNVNALLLGDSALYLCASSFGSGVSGAQYFGPGTRLTVL.

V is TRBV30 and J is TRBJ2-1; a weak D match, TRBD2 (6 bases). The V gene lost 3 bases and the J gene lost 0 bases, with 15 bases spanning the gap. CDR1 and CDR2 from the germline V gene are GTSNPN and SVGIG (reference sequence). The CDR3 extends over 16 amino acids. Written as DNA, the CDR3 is TGTGCCTGGAGCACCCAGGGACTTAGCTCCTACAATGAGCAGTTCTTC. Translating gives CAWSTQGLSSYNEQFF.

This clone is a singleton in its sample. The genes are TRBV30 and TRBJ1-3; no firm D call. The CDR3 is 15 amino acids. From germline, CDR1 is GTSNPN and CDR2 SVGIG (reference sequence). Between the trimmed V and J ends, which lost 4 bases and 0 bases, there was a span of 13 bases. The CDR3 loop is CAWKEGFVSGNTIYF. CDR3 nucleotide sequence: TGTGCCTGGAAAGAAGGATTCGTCTCTGGAAACACCATATATTTT.

The CDR3 reads CASSSTEEAFF. CDR3 nucleotide sequence: TGTGCCAGCAGCTCGACAGAAGAAGCTTTCTTT. V usage is TRBV6-1 and J usage is TRBJ1-1; tentatively, D is TRBD1 (5 bases). The germline V and J ends were trimmed by 6 bases and 8 bases, with 10 bases remaining between them. In germline, CDR1 is MNHNS, CDR2 SASEGT. This CDR3 spans 11 amino acids.

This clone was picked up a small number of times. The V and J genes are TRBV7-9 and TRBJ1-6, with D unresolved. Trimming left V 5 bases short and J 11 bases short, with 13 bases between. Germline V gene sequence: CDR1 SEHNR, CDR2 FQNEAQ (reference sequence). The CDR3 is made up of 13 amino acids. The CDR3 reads CASSLREEAPLHF. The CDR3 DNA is TGTGCCAGCAGCCTGCGGGAGGAGGCACCCCTCCACTTT.

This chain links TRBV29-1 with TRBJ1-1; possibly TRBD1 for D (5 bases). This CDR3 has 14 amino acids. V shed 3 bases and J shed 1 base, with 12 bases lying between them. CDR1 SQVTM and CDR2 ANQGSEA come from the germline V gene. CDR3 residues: CSVDEPGTNTEAFF. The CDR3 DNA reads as TGCAGCGTTGACGAACCAGGGACGAACACTGAAGCTTTCTTT.

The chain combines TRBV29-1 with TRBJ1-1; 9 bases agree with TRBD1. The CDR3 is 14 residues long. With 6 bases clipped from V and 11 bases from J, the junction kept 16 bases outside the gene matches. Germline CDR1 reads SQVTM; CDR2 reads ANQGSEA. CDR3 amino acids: CSVDNGQGYVRAFF. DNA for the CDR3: TGCAGCGTCGATAACGGACAGGGGTACGTTCGGGCTTTCTTT. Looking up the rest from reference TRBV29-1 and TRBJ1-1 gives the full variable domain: SAVISQKPSRDICQRGTSLTIQCQVDSQVTMMFWYRQQPGQSLTLIATANQGSEATYESGFVIDKFPISRPNLTFSTLTVSNMSPEDSSIYLCSVDNGQGYVRAFFGQGTRLTVV.

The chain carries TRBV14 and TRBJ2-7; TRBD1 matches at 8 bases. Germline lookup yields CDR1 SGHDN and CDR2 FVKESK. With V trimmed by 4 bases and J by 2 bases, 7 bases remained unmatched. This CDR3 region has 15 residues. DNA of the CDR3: TGTGCCAGCAGCCGGCCCCAGGGGGCTACCTACGAGCAGTACTTC. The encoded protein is CASSRPQGATYEQYF. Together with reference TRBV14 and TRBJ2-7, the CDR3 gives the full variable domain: EAGVTQFPSHSVIEKGQTVTLRCDPISGHDNLYWYRRVMGKEIKFLLHFVKESKQDESGMPNNRFLAERTGGTYSTLKVQPAELEDSGVYFCASSRPQGATYEQYFGPGTRLTVT.

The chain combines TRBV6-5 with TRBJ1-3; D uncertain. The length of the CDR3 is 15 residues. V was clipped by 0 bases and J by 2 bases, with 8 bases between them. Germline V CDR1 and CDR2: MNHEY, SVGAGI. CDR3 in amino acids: CASSYSGVAGNTIYF. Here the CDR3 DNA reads TGTGCCAGCAGTTACTCTGGAGTGGCTGGAAACACCATATATTTT.

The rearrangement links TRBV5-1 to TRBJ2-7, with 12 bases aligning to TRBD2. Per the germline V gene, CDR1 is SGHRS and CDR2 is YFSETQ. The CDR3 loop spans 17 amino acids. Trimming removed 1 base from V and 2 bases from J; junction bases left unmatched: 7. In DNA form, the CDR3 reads TGCGCCAGCAGCTTGAGGGGTTCTAGCGGGGGGGCCTACGAGCAGTACTTC. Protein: CASSLRGSSGGAYEQYF.

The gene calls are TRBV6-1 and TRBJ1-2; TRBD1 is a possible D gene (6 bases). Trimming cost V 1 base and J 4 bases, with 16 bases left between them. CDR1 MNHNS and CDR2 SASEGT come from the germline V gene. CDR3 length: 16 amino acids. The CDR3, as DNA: TGTGCCAGCAGTGAAGTCTTCCGGGACACCCCCTATGGCTACACCTTC. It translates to CASSEVFRDTPYGYTF.

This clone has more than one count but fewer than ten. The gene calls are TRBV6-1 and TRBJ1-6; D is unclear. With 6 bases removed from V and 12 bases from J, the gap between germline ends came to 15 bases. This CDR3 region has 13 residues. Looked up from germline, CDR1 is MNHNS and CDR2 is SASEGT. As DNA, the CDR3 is TGTGCCAGCAGGGTGTCCGTGGTACAACCCCTCCACTTT. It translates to CASRVSVVQPLHF.

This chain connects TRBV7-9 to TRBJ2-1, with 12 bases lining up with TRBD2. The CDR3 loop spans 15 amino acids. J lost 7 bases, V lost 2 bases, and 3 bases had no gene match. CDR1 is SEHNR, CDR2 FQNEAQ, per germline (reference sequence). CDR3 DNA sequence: TGTGCCAGCAGCTTACGGACTAGCGGGGAGAATGAGCAGTTCTTC. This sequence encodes CASSLRTSGENEQFF.

The CDR3 coding sequence is TGTGCCAGTAGTATGGACACCGGGGAGCTGTTTTTT. Protein product: CASSMDTGELFF. This chain uses TRBV19 with TRBJ2-2; D remains ambiguous. CDR3 length: 12 residues. V lost 3 bases, J lost 3 bases, and 2 bases lay in between. The V gene's germline CDR1 is LNHDA and CDR2 SQIVND (reference sequence). Full variable domain (rest looked up from reference TRBV19 and TRBJ2-2): DGGITQSPKYLFRKEGQNVTLSCEQNLNHDAMYWYRQDPGQGLRLIYYSQIVNDFQKGDIAEGYSVSREKKESFPLTVTSAQKNPTAFYLCASSMDTGELFFGEGSRLTVL.

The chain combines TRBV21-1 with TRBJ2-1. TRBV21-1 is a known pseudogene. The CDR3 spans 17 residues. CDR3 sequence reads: CASSKRTATLSDNEQFF. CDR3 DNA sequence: TGTGCCAGCAGCAAAAGAACGGCTACCCTCTCCGACAATGAGCAGTTCTTC.

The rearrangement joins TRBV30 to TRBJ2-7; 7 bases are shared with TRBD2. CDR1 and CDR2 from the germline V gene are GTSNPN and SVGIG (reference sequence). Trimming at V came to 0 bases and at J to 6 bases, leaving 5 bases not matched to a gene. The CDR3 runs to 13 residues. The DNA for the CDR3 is TGTGCCTGGAGTGTGGGGGGAGGGGTCGAGCAGTACTTC. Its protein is CAWSVGGGVEQYF.

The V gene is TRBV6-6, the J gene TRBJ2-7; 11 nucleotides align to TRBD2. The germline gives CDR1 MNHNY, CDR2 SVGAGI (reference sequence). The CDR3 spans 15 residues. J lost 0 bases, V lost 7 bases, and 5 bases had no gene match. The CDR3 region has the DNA TGTGCCAGCACCACTAGCGGGGGCCACTCCTACGAGCAGTACTTC. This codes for CASTTSGGHSYEQYF.

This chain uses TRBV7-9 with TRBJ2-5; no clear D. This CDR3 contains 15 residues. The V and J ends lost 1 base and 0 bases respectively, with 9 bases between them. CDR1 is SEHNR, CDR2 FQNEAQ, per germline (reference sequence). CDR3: CASSLVGSYQETQYF. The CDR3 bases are TGTGCCAGCAGCTTAGTCGGGTCTTACCAAGAGACCCAGTACTTC.

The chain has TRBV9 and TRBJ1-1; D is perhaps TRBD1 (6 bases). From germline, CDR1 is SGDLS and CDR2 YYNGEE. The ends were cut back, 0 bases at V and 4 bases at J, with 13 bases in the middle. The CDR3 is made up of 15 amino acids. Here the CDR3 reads CASSVAGQGITEAFF. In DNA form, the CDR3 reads TGTGCCAGCAGCGTAGCTGGCCAGGGGATCACTGAAGCTTTCTTT.

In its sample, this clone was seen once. The CDR3 region has the DNA TGTGCCACCTGGTTTGACCAAGAGACCCAGTACTTC. This sequence encodes CATWFDQETQYF. V gene TRBV25-1 combines with J gene TRBJ2-5; D unresolved. Germline V gene sequence: CDR1 MGHDK, CDR2 SYGVNS. The length of the CDR3 is 12 residues. Trimming shortened V by 10 bases and J by 0 bases, and 9 bases separated the two germline ends.

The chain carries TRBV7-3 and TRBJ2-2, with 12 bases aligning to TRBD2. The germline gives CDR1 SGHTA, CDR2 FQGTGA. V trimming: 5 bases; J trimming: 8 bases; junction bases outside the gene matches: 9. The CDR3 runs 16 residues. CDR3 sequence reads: CASSESSGLAGGELFF. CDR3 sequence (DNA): TGTGCCAGCAGCGAGAGTTCGGGACTAGCGGGTGGGGAGCTGTTTTTT.

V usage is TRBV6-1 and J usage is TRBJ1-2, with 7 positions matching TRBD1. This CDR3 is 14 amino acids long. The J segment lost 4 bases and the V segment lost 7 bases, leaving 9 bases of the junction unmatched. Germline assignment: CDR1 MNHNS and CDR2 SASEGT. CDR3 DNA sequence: TGTGCCAGCACCATATCAGGGGGAGGCTATGGCTACACCTTC. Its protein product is CASTISGGGYGYTF.

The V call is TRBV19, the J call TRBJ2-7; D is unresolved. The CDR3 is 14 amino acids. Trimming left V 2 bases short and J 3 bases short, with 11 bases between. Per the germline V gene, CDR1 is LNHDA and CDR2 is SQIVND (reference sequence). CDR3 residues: CASSIRKGSYEQYF. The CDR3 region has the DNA TGTGCCAGTAGTATAAGAAAGGGTAGCTACGAGCAGTACTTC.